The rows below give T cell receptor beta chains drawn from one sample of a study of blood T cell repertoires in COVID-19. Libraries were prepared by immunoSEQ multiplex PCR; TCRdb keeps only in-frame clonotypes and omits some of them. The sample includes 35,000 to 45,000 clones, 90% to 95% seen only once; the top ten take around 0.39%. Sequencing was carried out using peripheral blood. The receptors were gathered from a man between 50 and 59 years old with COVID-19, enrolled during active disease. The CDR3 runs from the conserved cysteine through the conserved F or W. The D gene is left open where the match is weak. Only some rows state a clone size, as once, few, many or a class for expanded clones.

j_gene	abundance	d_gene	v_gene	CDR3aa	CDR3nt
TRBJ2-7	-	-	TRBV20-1	CSASSGWGYEQYF	TGCAGTGCTAGTTCGGGGTGGGGATACGAGCAGTACTTC
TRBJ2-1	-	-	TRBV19	CASNGRSDNEQFF	TGTGCCAGTAACGGGAGATCGGACAATGAGCAGTTCTTC
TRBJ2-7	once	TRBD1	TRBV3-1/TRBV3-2	CASSRGTGGFYEQYF	TGTGCCAGCAGCCGAGGGACAGGGGGCTTCTACGAGCAGTACTTC
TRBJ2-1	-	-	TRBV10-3	CAISGDFEQFF	TGTGCCATCAGTGGGGACTTTGAGCAGTTCTTC
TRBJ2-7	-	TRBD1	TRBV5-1	CASSLVRQGNEQYF	TGCGCCAGCAGCTTGGTACGACAGGGAAACGAGCAGTACTTC
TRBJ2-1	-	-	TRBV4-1	CASSSWTNANHNEQFF	TGCGCCAGCAGCAGCTGGACTAACGCAAACCACAATGAGCAGTTCTTC
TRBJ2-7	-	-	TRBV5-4	CASSLEGNSYEQYF	TGTGCCAGCAGCTTGGAGGGGAATTCCTACGAGCAGTACTTC
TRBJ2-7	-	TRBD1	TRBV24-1	CATSARGHEQYF	TGTGCCACCAGTGCCAGGGGGCACGAGCAGTACTTC
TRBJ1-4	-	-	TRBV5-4	CASSLGVATNEKLFF	TGTGCCAGCAGCTTGGGAGTTGCAACTAATGAAAAACTGTTTTTT
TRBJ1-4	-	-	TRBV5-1	CASSARVANEKLFF	TGCGCCAGCAGCGCCCGGGTGGCTAATGAAAAACTGTTTTTT
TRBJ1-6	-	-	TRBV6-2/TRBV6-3	CASSYESSPLHF	TGTGCCAGCAGTTACGAAAGCTCACCCCTCCACTTT
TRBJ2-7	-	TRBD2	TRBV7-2	CASSQDRRLASYEQYF	TGTGCCAGCAGCCAGGACCGGAGACTAGCGAGTTACGAGCAGTACTTC
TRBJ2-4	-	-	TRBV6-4	CASSRSPGAKNIQYF	TGTGCCAGCAGCCGATCCCCCGGGGCCAAAAACATTCAGTACTTC
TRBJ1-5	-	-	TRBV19	CASSISHARARGSNQPQHF	TGTGCCAGTAGTATCTCTCACGCCAGAGCCAGGGGTAGCAATCAGCCCCAGCATTTT
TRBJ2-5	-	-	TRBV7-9	CASSLGSPKQETQYF	TGTGCCAGCAGCTTAGGGTCCCCTAAGCAAGAGACCCAGTACTTC
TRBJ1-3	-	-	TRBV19	CASSRTSDRGYSRNTIYF	TGTGCCAGTAGTAGGACGTCAGACAGAGGATACTCTCGAAACACCATATATTTT
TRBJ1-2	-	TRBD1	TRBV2	CASRSEGTENYGYTF	TGTGCCAGCAGATCCGAAGGGACAGAGAACTATGGCTACACCTTC
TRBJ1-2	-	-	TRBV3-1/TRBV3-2	CASSQDGEGGDGYTF	TGTGCCAGCAGCCAAGATGGCGAAGGGGGGGATGGCTACACCTTC
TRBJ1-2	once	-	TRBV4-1	CASSPRGQLFNYGYTF	TGCGCCAGCAGCCCCAGAGGACAGCTTTTTAACTATGGCTACACCTTC
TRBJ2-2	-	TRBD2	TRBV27	CASSLGGEAGELFF	TGTGCCAGCAGTTTAGGGGGGGAGGCCGGGGAGCTGTTTTTT
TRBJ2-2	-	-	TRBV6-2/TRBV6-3	CASSYKGKGAGELFF	TGTGCCAGCAGTTACAAGGGGAAGGGGGCCGGGGAGCTGTTTTTT
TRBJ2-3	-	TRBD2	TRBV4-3	CASSQGRGSSSTDTQYF	TGCGCCAGCAGCCAAGGGCGGGGGTCATCTAGCACAGATACGCAGTATTTT
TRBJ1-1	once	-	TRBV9	CASSVDRHTEAFF	TGTGCCAGCAGCGTAGACAGACACACTGAAGCTTTCTTT
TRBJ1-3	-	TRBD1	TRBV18	CASSQGQGTRNTIYF	TGTGCCAGCTCACAAGGACAGGGAACAAGAAACACCATATATTTT
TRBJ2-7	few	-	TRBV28	CASSPPGNSYEQYF	TGTGCCAGCAGTCCTCCAGGGAACTCCTACGAGCAGTACTTC
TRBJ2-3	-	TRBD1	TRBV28	CASRSGQGIDTQYF	TGTGCCAGCAGGTCGGGACAGGGGATAGATACGCAGTATTTT
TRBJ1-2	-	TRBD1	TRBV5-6	CASSLLTGVGYGYTF	TGTGCCAGCAGTTTGCTGACAGGGGTTGGCTATGGCTACACCTTC
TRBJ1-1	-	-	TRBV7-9	CATSPGRAPTFEAFF	TGTGCCACCTCCCCGGGGAGGGCGCCTACGTTTGAAGCTTTCTTT
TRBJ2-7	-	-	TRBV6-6	CASSYPGWYEQYF	TGTGCCAGCAGTTATCCAGGGTGGTACGAGCAGTACTTC
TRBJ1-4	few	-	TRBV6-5	CASSYSGGTPTELFF	TGTGCCAGCAGTTACTCGGGCGGGACCCCTACCGAACTGTTTTTT
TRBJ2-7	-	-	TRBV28	CASSTRGASYEQYF	TGTGCCAGCAGCACCCGCGGAGCATCCTACGAGCAGTACTTC
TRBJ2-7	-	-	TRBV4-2	CASSQDSLVGNEQYF	TGTGCCAGCAGCCAAGATTCACTAGTGGGGAACGAGCAGTACTTC
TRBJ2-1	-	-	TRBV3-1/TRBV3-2	CASSQTDLAAPEQFF	TGTGCCAGCAGCCAAACAGACTTAGCGGCCCCAGAGCAGTTCTTC
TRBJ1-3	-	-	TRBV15	CATSRDRGVSGNTIYF	TGTGCCACCAGCAGAGATCGGGGGGTGTCGGGAAACACCATATATTTT
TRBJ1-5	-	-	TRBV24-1	CATSEATGNQPQHF	TGTGCCACCAGTGAGGCGACAGGAAACCAGCCCCAGCATTTT
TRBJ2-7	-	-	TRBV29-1	CSVERTGTYEQYF	TGCAGCGTTGAAAGGACTGGCACCTACGAGCAGTACTTC
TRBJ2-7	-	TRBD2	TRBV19	CASSPGLAGSYEQYF	TGTGCCAGTAGTCCCGGACTAGCGGGAAGTTACGAGCAGTACTTC
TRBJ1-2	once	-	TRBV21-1	CASSKVANRDLRLYTF	TGTGCCAGCAGCAAAGTGGCCAACAGGGACCTACGACTCTACACCTTC
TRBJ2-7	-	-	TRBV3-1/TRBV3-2	CASSHLWEEGHEQYF	TGTGCCAGCAGCCACTTGTGGGAGGAAGGGCACGAGCAGTACTTC
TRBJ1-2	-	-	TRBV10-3	CAISGRGGPDYGYTF	TGTGCCATCAGTGGAAGGGGAGGGCCCGACTATGGCTACACCTTC
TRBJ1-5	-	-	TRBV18	CASSPGGRPQHF	TGTGCCAGCTCACCAGGGGGCCGGCCCCAGCATTTT
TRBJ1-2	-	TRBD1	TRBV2	CASRRQGANYGYTF	TGTGCCAGCAGGAGACAGGGGGCAAACTATGGCTACACCTTC
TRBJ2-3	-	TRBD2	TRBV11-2	CASRPSGITDTQYF	TGTGCCAGCCGCCCTAGCGGGATTACAGATACGCAGTATTTT
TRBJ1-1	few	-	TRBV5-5	CASSLEPLGTEAFF	TGTGCCAGCAGCTTGGAGCCTCTAGGCACTGAAGCTTTCTTT
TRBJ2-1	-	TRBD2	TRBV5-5	CASSLVGEKAGDFF	TGTGCCAGCAGCTTGGTGGGAGAAAAAGCGGGAGATTTCTTC
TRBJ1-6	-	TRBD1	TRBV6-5	CASRYIRTGNSPLHF	TGTGCCAGCAGATACATTCGGACAGGGAATTCACCCCTCCACTTT
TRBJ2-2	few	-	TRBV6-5	CASSSGSTGELFF	TGTGCCAGCAGTTCTGGCAGTACCGGGGAGCTGTTTTTT
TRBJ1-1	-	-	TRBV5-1	CASSLWGPSTEAFF	TGCGCCAGCAGCTTGTGGGGGCCGTCGACTGAAGCTTTCTTT
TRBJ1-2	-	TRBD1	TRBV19	CASSRQGDAGYTF	TGTGCCAGTAGTCGGCAGGGGGACGCTGGCTACACCTTC
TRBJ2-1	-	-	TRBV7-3	CASSRSGSYNEQFF	TGTGCCAGCAGCCGGAGCGGGTCTTACAATGAGCAGTTCTTC
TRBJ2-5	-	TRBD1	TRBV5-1	CASSLRTGAISETQYF	TGCGCCAGCAGCCTCCGGACAGGGGCTATTTCGGAGACCCAGTACTTC
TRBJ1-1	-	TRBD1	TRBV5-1	CASSPTGSDTEAFF	TGCGCCAGCAGCCCGACAGGGTCGGACACTGAAGCTTTCTTT
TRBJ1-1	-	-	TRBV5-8	CASSFNGNTEAFF	TGTGCCAGCAGCTTTAACGGGAACACTGAAGCTTTCTTT
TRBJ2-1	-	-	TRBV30	CAWKRTNYNEQFF	TGTGCCTGGAAGCGGACGAACTACAATGAGCAGTTCTTC